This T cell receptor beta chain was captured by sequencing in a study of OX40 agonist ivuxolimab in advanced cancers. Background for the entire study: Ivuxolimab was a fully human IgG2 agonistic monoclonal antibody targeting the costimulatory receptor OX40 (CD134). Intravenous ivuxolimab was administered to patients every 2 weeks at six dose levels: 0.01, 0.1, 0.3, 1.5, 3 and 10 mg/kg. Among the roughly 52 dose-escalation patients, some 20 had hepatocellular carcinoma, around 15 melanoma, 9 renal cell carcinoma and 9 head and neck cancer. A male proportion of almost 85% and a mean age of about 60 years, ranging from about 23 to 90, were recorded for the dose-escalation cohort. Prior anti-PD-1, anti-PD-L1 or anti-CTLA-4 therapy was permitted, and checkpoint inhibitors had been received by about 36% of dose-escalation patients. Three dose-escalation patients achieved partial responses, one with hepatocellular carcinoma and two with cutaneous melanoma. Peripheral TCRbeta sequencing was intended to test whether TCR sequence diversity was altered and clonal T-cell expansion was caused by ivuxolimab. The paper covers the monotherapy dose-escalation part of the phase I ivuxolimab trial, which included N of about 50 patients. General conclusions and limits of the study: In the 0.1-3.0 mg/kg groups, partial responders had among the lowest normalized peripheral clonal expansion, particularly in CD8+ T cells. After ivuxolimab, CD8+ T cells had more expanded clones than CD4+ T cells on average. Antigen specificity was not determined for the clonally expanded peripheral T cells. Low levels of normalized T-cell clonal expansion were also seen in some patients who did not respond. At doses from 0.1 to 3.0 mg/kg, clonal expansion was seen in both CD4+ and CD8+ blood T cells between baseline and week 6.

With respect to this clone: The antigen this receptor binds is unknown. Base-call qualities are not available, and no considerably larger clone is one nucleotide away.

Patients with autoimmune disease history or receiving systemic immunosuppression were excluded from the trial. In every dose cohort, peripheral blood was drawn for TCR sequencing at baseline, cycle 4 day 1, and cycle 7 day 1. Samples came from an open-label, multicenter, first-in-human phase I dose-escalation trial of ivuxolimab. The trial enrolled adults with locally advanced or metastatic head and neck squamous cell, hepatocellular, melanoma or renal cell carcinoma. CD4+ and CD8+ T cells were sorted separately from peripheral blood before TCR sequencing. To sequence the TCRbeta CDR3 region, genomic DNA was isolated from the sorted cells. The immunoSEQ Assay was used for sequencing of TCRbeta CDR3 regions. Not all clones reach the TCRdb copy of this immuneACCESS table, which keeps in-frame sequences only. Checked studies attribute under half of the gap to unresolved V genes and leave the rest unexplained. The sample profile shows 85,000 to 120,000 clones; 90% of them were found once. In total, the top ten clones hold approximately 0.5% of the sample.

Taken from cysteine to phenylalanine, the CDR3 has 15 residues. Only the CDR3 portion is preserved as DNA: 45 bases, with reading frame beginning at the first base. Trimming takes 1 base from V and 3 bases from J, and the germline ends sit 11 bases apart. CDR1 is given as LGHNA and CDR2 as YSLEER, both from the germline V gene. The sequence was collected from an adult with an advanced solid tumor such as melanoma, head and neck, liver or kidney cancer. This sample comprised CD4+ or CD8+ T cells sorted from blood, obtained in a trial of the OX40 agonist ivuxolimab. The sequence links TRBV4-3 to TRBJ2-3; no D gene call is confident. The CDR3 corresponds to CASSQAWGGTDTQYF. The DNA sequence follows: TGCGCCAGCAGCCAAGCATGGGGTGGGACAGATACGCAGTATTTT.